This TCR beta chain was profiled in a study of T cell repertoires in ileal Crohn's disease. This clone was observed a handful of times. This table comes from immunoSEQ multiplex PCR, and its TCRdb copy is limited to in-frame clones, with some not included. The table records 9,500 to 15,000 clones, roughly 79% of them present only once. The CDR3 contains 16 residues. V dropped 2 bases and J dropped 12; count of bases not matched to a gene: 15. Germline values: CDR1 SGHTA, CDR2 FQGNSA. The clonotype was recovered from an adult with Crohn's disease. The rearrangement joins TRBV7-2 to TRBJ2-1; 8 positions match TRBD2. The sequencing input was ileal tissue. Here the CDR3 reads CASSLPLGGAGVAQFF. For the CDR3, the DNA is TGTGCCAGCAGCTTACCCCTGGGGGGAGCGGGAGTTGCGCAGTTCTTC.